This is a list of T cell receptor beta chains from one sample in a study of T cells after yellow fever vaccination. Using its own MiXCR run on the 5' RACE reads, TCRdb lists one record per CDR3 protein. The data show more than 65,000 distinct CDR3 sequences, with around 6.2% seen just once and 2.2% held by the top ten. Sequencing was performed on CD4+ T cells sorted from PBMCs, taken less than 16 days after the first yellow fever vaccination. The receptor source for this set is a man aged 18 to 29 who received the YFV17D yellow fever vaccine. Both conserved end residues are part of each CDR3. The D gene is left open where the match is weak. Expanded clones get a size class; other rows say once, few or many, or leave the size out.

d_gene: -; v_gene: TRBV20-1; j_gene: TRBJ1-6; abundance: few; CDR3nt: TGCAGTGCTAGAGATGGGGGAGGGCCCAGGAATTCACCCCTCCACTTT; CDR3aa: CSARDGGGPRNSPLHF
d_gene: -; v_gene: TRBV5-1; j_gene: TRBJ2-1; abundance: many; CDR3nt: TGCGCCAGCAGCTTCGATCAGTCTTCCTACAATGAGCAGTTCTTC; CDR3aa: CASSFDQSSYNEQFF
d_gene: TRBD1; v_gene: TRBV18; j_gene: TRBJ1-1; abundance: many; CDR3nt: TGTGCCAGCTCGACACAGGGGTACGACACTGAAGCTTTCTTT; CDR3aa: CASSTQGYDTEAFF
d_gene: -; v_gene: TRBV7-2; j_gene: TRBJ1-4; abundance: many; CDR3nt: TGTGCCAGCAGCTTAGGCAGCACAACTAATGAAAAACTGTTTTTT; CDR3aa: CASSLGSTTNEKLFF
d_gene: -; v_gene: TRBV20-1; j_gene: TRBJ2-5; abundance: many; CDR3nt: TGCAGTGCTGGTAGGACAGTCCAAGAGACCCAGTACTTC; CDR3aa: CSAGRTVQETQYF
d_gene: TRBD2; v_gene: TRBV6-2/TRBV6-3; j_gene: TRBJ2-3; abundance: many; CDR3nt: TGTGCCAGCAGCCAACAGCGGGGGGGCCCGTATACGCAGTATTTT; CDR3aa: CASSQQRGGPYTQYF
d_gene: -; v_gene: TRBV5-5; j_gene: TRBJ1-5; abundance: many; CDR3nt: TGTGCCAGCAGCTTGGCCCTTGCATCGCTGCCCCAGCATTTT; CDR3aa: CASSLALASLPQHF
d_gene: -; v_gene: TRBV5-1; j_gene: TRBJ2-1; abundance: many; CDR3nt: TGCGCCAGCAGCTTATGGAACCCATCCGAGCAGTTCTTC; CDR3aa: CASSLWNPSEQFF
d_gene: -; v_gene: TRBV24-1; j_gene: TRBJ2-3; abundance: -; CDR3nt: TGTGCCACCAGTGGGAAAGGACTAGATACGCAGTATTTT; CDR3aa: CATSGKGLDTQYF
d_gene: -; v_gene: TRBV5-6; j_gene: TRBJ2-5; abundance: once; CDR3nt: TGTGCCAGCAGCCCAAGGGCCCTAGGGTCCCAGTACTTC; CDR3aa: CASSPRALGSQYF
d_gene: -; v_gene: TRBV10-3; j_gene: TRBJ2-3; abundance: many; CDR3nt: TGTGCCATCCGGGACTCTAGCACAGATACGCAGTATTTT; CDR3aa: CAIRDSSTDTQYF
d_gene: -; v_gene: TRBV7-8; j_gene: TRBJ1-1; abundance: many; CDR3nt: TGTGCCAGCAGCTTTCTGGGTGAAGCTTTCTTT; CDR3aa: CASSFLGEAFF